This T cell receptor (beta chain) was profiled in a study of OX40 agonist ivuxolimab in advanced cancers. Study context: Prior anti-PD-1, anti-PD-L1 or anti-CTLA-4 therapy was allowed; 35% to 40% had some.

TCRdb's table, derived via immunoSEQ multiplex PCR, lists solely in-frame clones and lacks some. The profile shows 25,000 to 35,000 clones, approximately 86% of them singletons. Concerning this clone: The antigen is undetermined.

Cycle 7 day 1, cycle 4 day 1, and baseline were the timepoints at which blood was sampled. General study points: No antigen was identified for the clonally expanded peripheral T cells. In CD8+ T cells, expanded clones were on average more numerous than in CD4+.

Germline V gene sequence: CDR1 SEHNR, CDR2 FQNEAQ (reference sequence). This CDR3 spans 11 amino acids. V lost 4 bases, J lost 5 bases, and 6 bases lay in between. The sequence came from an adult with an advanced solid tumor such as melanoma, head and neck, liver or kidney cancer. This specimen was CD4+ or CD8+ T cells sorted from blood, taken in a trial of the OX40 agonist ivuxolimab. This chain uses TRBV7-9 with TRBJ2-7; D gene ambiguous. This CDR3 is CASSYLDEQYF. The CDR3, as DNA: TGTGCCAGCAGCTATTTGGACGAGCAGTACTTC.